This TCR beta chain was sequenced for a study of CD8 T cells in Susac syndrome. Study outcomes and limitations: The study found that Susac CD8+ clonal expansion peaked in TEMRA cells and active patients. Susac-specific public clones found in total CD8+ repertoires numbered 15 to 20, and those in CD8+ TEMRA repertoires numbered 4 to 6.

Between the trimmed V and J ends, which lost 5 bases and 5 bases, there was a span of 11 bases. The CDR3 has 13 residues. Germline-derived CDR1 and CDR2 are SGHRS and YFSETQ. Sequencing of TCR beta drew on CD8+ and CD4+ T cells from blood. Random hexamers primed reverse transcription of about 0.45 to 1 ug RNA. By means of immunoSEQ multiplex PCR, TCR beta CDR3 spanning 54 Vbeta and 13 Jbeta underwent amplification. Each CDR3 protein gets one entry after TCRdb re-called the immunoSEQ multiplex PCR reads with MiXCR. This sample yields tens of thousands of distinct CDR3 sequences, of which about 96% are seen a single time; 0.5% to 0.8% belongs to the top ten. Remarks on this clonotype: Its antigen is undetermined.

Sequenced material: CD8+ T cells from PBMCs. This sequence originates from a human donor with Susac syndrome. J is TRBJ2-1 and V is TRBV5-1; tentative D call: TRBD2 (6 bases). CDR3 in amino acids: CASSKGGDNEQFF. In nucleotides, the CDR3 is TGCGCCAGCAGTAAGGGAGGAGACAATGAGCAGTTCTTC.